The present TCR beta chain was sequenced within a study of regulatory T cells in long-lasting Graves disease. Whole-study context: Antithyroid drugs had been taken under 3 months by newly diagnosed Graves' patients.

Investigators prepared the TCR beta libraries by applying iRepertoire HTBI primers and Arm-PCR of CDR3 regions. TCRdb re-derived calls from the multiplex PCR reads in MiXCR, one entry per CDR3 protein. The table records under 800,000 distinct CDR3 sequences, roughly 15% of them present only once. Time point of the sample: newly diagnosed GD, antithyroid drugs for less than 3 months. The authors made the TCR library using RNA they extracted from PBMCs. Trimming removed 4 bases from V and 5 bases from J, with 9 bases in between. The CDR3 has 13 amino acids. The germline V gene encodes CDR1 ENHRY and CDR2 SYGVKD. This sample was also put to use in a study of T cells in Graves' hyperthyroidism and ophthalmopathy. Per that paper: In the blood, most expanded thyroid clonotypes above 0.001 appeared as well.

The receptor was isolated from a woman in her 30s with Graves disease. The sample consisted of peripheral blood mononuclear cells (PBMCs), taken at new diagnosis, from a patient treated with antithyroid drugs. The chain is built from TRBV10-3 and TRBJ1-3; D is undetermined. The CDR3 loop is CAISASSRNTIYF. Written as DNA, the CDR3 is TGTGCCATCAGTGCGAGTTCAAGAAACACCATATATTTT.